One TCR beta chain is described in this entry. Germline values: CDR1 SGDLS, CDR2 YYNGEE. V lost 0 bases to trimming and J lost 3 bases, with 13 bases between them. This CDR3 region has 15 residues. The record originates from a study of CD8 T cells in ankylosing spondylitis. TCRdb reprocessed the 5' RACE reads via MiXCR and lists one record per CDR3 protein. The sample lists some 220,000 distinct CDR3 sequences; about 10% were seen once. The chain employs TRBV9 and TRBJ2-7; D is possibly TRBD1 or TRBD2 (5 bases each). Sample: blood, either unsorted or a sorted T cell fraction (not recorded which). The clonotype originates from a male donor with ankylosing spondylitis or in good health (not recorded which). Written as DNA, the CDR3 is TGTGCCAGCAGCGTAGGTTGGGGGTTGGGCTACGAGCAGTACTTC. It codes for CASSVGWGLGYEQYF.